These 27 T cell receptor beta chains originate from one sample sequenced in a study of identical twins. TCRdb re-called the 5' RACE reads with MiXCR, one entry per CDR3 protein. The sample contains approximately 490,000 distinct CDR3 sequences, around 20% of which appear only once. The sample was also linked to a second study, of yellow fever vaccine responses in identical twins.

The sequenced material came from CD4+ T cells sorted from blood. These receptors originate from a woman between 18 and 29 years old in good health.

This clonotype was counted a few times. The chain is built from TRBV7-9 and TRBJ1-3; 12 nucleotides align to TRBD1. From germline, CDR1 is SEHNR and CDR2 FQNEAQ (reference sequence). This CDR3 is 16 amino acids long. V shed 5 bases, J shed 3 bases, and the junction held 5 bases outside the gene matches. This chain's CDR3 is CASSAGTGGLGNTIYF. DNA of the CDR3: TGTGCCAGCAGCGCGGGGACAGGGGGCCTTGGAAACACCATATATTTT.

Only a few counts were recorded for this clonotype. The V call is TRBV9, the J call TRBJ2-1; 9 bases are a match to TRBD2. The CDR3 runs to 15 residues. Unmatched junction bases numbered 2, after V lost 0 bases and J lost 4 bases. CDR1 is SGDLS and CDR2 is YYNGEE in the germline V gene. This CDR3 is CASSVGGLAYNEQFF. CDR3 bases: TGTGCCAGCAGCGTAGGGGGACTAGCTTACAATGAGCAGTTCTTC.

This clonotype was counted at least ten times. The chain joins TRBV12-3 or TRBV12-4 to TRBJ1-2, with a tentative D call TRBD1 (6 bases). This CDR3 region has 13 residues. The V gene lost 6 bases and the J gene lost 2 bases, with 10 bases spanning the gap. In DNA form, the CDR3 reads TGTGCCAGCAGGTCCAGGGGCAACTATGGCTACACCTTC. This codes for CASRSRGNYGYTF.

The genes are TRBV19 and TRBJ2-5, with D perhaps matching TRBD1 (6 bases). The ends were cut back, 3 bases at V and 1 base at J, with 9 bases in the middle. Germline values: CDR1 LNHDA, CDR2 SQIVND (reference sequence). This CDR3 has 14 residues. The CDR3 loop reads CASSMGAVQETQYF. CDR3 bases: TGTGCCAGTAGTATGGGGGCAGTCCAAGAGACCCAGTACTTC.

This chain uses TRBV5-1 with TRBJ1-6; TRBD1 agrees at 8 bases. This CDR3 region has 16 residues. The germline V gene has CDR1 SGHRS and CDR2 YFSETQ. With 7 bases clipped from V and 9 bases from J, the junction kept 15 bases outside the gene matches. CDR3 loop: CASRPTGAGISSPLHF. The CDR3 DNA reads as TGCGCCAGCCGACCGACAGGGGCAGGAATTTCTTCACCCCTCCACTTT.

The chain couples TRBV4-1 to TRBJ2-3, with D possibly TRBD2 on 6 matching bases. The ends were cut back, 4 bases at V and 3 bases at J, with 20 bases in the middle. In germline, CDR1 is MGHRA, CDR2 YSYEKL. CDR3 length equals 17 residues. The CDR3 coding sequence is TGCGCCAGCAGCCGACAGCTGGCGGGACTTCGAACAGATACGCAGTATTTT. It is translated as CASSRQLAGLRTDTQYF.

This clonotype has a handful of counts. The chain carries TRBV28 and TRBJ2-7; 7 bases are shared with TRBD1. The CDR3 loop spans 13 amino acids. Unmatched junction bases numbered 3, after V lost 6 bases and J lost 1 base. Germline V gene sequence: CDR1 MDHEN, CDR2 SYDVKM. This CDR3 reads CASSRGQSYEQYV. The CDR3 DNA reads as TGTGCCAGCAGCAGGGGACAGTCCTACGAGCAGTACGTC.

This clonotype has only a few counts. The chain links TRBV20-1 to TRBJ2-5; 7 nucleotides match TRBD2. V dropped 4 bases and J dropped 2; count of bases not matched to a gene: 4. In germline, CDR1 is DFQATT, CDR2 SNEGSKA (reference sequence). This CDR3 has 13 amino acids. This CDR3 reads CSANSGIQETQYF. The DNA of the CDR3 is TGCAGTGCTAACAGCGGGATTCAAGAGACCCAGTACTTC.

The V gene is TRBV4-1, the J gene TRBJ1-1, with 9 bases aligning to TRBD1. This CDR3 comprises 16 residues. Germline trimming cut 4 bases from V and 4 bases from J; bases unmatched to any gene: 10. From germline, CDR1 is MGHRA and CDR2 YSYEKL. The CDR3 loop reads CASSRGTGRRGTEAFF. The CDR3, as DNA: TGCGCCAGCAGCCGAGGGACAGGGAGAAGGGGCACTGAAGCTTTCTTT.

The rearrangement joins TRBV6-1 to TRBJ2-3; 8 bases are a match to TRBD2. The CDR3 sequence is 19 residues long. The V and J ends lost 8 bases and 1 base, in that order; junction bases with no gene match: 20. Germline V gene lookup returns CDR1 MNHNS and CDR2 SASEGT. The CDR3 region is CASGRARLAQTRRTDTQYF. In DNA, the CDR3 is TGTGCCAGCGGAAGGGCCAGACTAGCGCAAACTCGCCGCACAGATACGCAGTATTTT.

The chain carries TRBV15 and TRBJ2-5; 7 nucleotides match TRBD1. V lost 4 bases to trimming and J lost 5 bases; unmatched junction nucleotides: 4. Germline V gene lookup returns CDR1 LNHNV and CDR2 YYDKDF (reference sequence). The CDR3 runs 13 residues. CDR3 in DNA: TGTGCCACCAGCACGACAGGGACGGAGACCCAGTACTTC. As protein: CATSTTGTETQYF.

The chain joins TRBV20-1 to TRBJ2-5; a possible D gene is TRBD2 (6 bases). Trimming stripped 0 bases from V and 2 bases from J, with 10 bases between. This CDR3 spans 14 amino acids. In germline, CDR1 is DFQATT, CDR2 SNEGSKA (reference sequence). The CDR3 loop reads CSARDMRGQETQYF. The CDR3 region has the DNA TGCAGTGCTAGAGATATGCGGGGTCAAGAGACCCAGTACTTC.

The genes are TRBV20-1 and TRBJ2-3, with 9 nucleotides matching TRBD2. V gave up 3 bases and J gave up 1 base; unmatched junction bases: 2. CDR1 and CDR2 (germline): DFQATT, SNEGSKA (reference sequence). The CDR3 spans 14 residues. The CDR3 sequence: CSASASGGTDTQYF. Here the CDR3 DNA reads TGCAGTGCTAGTGCTAGCGGGGGCACAGATACGCAGTATTTT.

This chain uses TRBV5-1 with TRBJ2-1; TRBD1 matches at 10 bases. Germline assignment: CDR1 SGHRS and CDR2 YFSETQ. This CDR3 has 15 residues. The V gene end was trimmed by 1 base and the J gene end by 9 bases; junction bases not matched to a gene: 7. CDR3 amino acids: CASSLSTGGWSEQFF. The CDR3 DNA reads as TGCGCCAGCAGCTTGTCGACAGGGGGCTGGAGTGAGCAGTTCTTC.

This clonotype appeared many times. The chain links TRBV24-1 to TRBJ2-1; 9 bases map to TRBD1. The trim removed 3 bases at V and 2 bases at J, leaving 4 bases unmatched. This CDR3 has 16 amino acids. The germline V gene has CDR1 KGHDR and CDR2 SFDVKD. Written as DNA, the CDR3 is TGTGCCACCAGTGATCGGACAGGGGACACCTACAATGAGCAGTTCTTC. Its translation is CATSDRTGDTYNEQFF.

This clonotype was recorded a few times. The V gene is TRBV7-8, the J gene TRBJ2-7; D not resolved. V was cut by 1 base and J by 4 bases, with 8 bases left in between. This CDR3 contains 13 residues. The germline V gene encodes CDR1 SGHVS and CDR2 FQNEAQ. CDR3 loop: CASSLDTIYEQYV. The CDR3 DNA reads TGTGCCAGCAGCTTAGACACCATATACGAGCAGTACGTC.

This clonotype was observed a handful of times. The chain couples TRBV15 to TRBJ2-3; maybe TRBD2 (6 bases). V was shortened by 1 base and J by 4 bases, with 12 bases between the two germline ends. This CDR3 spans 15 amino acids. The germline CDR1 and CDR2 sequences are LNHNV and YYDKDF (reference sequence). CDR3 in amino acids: CATSRGGSGADTQYF. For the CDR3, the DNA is TGTGCCACCAGCAGAGGGGGTAGCGGCGCAGATACGCAGTATTTT.

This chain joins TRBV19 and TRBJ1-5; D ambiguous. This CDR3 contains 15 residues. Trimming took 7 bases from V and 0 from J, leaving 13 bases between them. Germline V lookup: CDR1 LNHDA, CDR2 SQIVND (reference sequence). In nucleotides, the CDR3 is TGTGCCAGTAATCGCCTGGGGAATAGCAATCAGCCCCAGCATTTT. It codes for CASNRLGNSNQPQHF. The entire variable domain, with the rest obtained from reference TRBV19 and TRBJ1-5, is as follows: DGGITQSPKYLFRKEGQNVTLSCEQNLNHDAMYWYRQDPGQGLRLIYYSQIVNDFQKGDIAEGYSVSREKKESFPLTVTSAQKNPTAFYLCASNRLGNSNQPQHFGDGTRLSIL.

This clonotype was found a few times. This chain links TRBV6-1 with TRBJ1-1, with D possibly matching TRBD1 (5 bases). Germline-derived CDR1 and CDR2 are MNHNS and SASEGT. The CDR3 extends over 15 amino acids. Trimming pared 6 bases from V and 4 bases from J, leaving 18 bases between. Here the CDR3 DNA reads TGTGCCAGCAGCCGTATGACGTGGGGGGGCACTGAAGCTTTCTTT. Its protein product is CASSRMTWGGTEAFF.

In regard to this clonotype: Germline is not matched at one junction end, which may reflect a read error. CDR3 region: CASSFGAFTDTQYF. CDR3 coding DNA: TGTGCCAGCAGTTTCGGGGCCTTCACAGATACGCAGTATTTT. This sequence joins TRBV5-1 and TRBJ2-3; the D gene could be TRBD1 or TRBD2 (5 bases each). This CDR3 has 14 amino acids. Germline values: CDR1 SGHRS, CDR2 YFSETQ.

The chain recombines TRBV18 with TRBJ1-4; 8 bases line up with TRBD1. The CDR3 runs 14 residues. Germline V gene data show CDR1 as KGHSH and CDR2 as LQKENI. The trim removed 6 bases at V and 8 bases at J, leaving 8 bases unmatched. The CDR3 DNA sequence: TGTGCCAGCTCCGGGGGACAGGAGGGGGAAAAACTGTTTTTT. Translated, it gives CASSGGQEGEKLFF.

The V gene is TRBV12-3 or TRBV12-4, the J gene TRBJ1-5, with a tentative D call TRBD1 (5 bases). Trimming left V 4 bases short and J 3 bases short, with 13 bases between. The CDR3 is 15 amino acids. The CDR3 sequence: CASSWGRGDNQPQHF. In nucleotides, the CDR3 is TGTGCCAGCAGTTGGGGACGGGGCGACAATCAGCCCCAGCATTTT.

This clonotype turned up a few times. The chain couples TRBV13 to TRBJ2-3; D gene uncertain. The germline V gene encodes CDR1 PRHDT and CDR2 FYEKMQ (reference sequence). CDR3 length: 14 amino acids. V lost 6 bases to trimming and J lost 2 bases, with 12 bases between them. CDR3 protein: CASSLRANTDTQYF. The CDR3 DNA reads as TGTGCCAGCAGTCTCCGGGCTAACACAGATACGCAGTATTTT.

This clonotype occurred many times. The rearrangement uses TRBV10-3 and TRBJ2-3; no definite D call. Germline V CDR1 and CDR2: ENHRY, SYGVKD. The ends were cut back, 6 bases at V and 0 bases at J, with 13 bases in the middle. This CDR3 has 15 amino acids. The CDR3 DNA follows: TGTGCCATCAGACTTTCCGACATTAGCACAGATACGCAGTATTTT. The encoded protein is CAIRLSDISTDTQYF.

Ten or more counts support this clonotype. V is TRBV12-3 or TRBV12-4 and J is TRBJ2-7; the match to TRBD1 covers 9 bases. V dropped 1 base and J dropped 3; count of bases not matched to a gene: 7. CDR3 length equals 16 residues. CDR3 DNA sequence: TGTGCCAGCAGTTTAGGGGACAGGGCCGCGGTCTACGAGCAGTACTTC. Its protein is CASSLGDRAAVYEQYF.

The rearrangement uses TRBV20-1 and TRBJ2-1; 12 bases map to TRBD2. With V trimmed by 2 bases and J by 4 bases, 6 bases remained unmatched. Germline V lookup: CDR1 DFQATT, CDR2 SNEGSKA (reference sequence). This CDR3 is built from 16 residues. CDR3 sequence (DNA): TGCAGTGCTAGATACTCGACTAGCGGGAGATACAATGAGCAGTTCTTC. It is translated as CSARYSTSGRYNEQFF.

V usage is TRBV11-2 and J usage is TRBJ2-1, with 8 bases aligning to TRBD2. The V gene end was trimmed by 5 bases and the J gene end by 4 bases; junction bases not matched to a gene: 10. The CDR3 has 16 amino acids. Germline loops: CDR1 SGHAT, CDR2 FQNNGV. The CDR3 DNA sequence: TGTGCCAGCAGCCCCCGTTCGAGCGGGAGATACAATGAGCAGTTCTTC. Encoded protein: CASSPRSSGRYNEQFF.